This T cell receptor beta chain was documented in a study of CD8 T cells in Susac syndrome. Findings and caveats of the study: A relatively small number of individuals underwent TCR sequencing and HLA analysis.

Random-hexamer reverse transcription was applied to roughly 0.5 to 1 ug RNA. MiXCR, applied by TCRdb to the immunoSEQ multiplex PCR reads, yields one record per CDR3 protein. This sample has about 150,000 distinct CDR3 sequences, with roughly 94% found just once. A word on this clonotype: Antigen unknown.

The length of the CDR3 is 11 residues. Germline CDR1 and CDR2: MDHEN and SYDVKM. Between the trimmed V and J ends, which lost 8 bases and 4 bases, there was a span of 9 bases. The rearrangement joins TRBV28 to TRBJ2-7, with D possibly being TRBD2 (6 bases). Sequenced sample: CD4+ T cells from PBMCs. This clonotype originated in a human donor in good health. CDR3 nucleotides: TGTGCCAGCGAGGGGAGGTACGAGCAGTACTTC. It specifies CASEGRYEQYF.